This T cell receptor (beta chain) was identified in a study of response to subunit inactivated influenza vaccine. Regarding the study as a whole: The authors suggested that every seasonal influenza vaccination recruits few new T cells.

The junction had 10 bases not matched to a gene; V was cut back by 6 bases and J by 14 bases. CDR1 DFQATT and CDR2 SNEGSKA come from the germline V gene (reference sequence). The CDR3 has 12 residues. TCRdb re-derived calls from the RT-PCR reads in MiXCR, one entry per CDR3 protein. This sample yields some 850,000 distinct CDR3 sequences, of which about 18% are seen a single time; around 9.9% belongs to the top ten. About this clonotype: Its antigen is undetermined.

The source of this sequence is a man aged 50 to 60 who received an inactivated influenza vaccine. The J gene is TRBJ2-1, the V gene TRBV20-1; TRBD2 matches 10 bases. The specimen was PBMCs from blood, collected 5 days after vaccination. The CDR3 bases are TGCAGTGCCAGAACGGACAGCGGGGGGGAGTTCTTC. Amino acids: CSARTDSGGEFF.